The 21 T cell receptor beta chains given below trace back to one sample, sequenced in a study of T cell repertoires in cytomegalovirus infection. Their cognate antigens are unknown. One entry per CDR3 protein, called by TCRdb with MiXCR from the reads. The repertoire has 750,000 to 950,000 distinct CDR3 sequences, about 27% of them found once; the top ten carry around 13%. The sequenced sample was cultured CD8+ T cells from PBMCs, obtained from culture after CMV antigen stimulation. Source of these receptors: a human donor in good health (CMV status not recorded). Some clones in this sample may be carry-over from other donors' samples.

This clonotype was seen more than once but under ten times. The rearrangement links TRBV25-1 to TRBJ2-5; no reliable D call. V dropped 4 bases and J dropped 5 bases, with 17 bases sitting between them. The length of the CDR3 is 15 residues. Germline V gene sequence: CDR1 MGHDK, CDR2 SYGVNS. CDR3: CASSAYQRSGETQYF. As DNA, the CDR3 is TGTGCCAGCAGTGCCTACCAGAGGAGTGGGGAGACCCAGTACTTC.

This clonotype has more than one count but fewer than ten. The chain employs TRBV6-5 and TRBJ2-5, with D tentatively TRBD1 (6 bases). The germline V gene encodes CDR1 MNHEY and CDR2 SVGAGI. The CDR3 covers 16 residues. The V end lost 2 bases, the J end lost 4 bases, and 17 bases lay between the germline ends. The CDR3 sequence: CASSYDRDTLRETQYF. CDR3 nucleotide sequence: TGTGCCAGCAGTTACGATCGGGACACCCTACGAGAGACCCAGTACTTC.

The chain is built from TRBV4-1 and TRBJ1-1; no reliable D call. The germline V gene encodes CDR1 MGHRA and CDR2 YSYEKL. V was trimmed by 4 bases and J by 0 bases, leaving 15 bases between them. The CDR3 is 16 residues long. CDR3 in amino acids: CASSPPEGEMNTEAFF. The CDR3 bases are TGCGCCAGCAGCCCTCCGGAGGGCGAAATGAACACTGAAGCTTTCTTT.

This chain uses TRBV5-8 with TRBJ2-7, with D uncertain. The germline CDR1 and CDR2 sequences are SGHTS and YDEGEE. This CDR3 contains 15 residues. Trimming removed 3 bases from V and 6 bases from J, with 19 bases in between. As DNA, the CDR3 is TGTGCCAGCAGCTCCCCAAGAGCACCCCTCGTCGAGCAGTACGTC. This gives the protein CASSSPRAPLVEQYV.

This clonotype was recorded a few times. The CDR3 DNA reads as TGCGCCAGCAGGTTAGACAGGGAAGGGACTAATGAAAAACTGTTTTTT. This codes for CASRLDREGTNEKLFF. V is TRBV4-1 and J is TRBJ1-4; 7 nucleotides line up with TRBD1. The CDR3 covers 16 residues. V trimming: 6 bases; J trimming: 2 bases; junction bases outside the gene matches: 9. Germline loops: CDR1 MGHRA, CDR2 YSYEKL.

The gene calls are TRBV7-6 and TRBJ2-2; 7 positions match TRBD1. CDR1 and CDR2 from the germline V gene are SGHVS and FNYEAQ. CDR3 length equals 12 residues. The CDR3 DNA follows: TGTGCTAGTAGGGGGCTCACCGGGGAGCTGTTTTTT. Protein product: CASRGLTGELFF.

This chain uses TRBV6-5 with TRBJ2-1; D call uncertain. The CDR3 loop spans 11 amino acids. The ends were cut back, 8 bases at V and 9 bases at J, with 11 bases in the middle. CDR1 MNHEY and CDR2 SVGAGI come from the germline V gene. CDR3 coding DNA: TGTGCCAGCGGTTTCGTCCCTGAGCAGTTCTTC. This encodes CASGFVPEQFF.

This clonotype showed up just a few times. V gene TRBV6-1 combines with J gene TRBJ2-1, with D perhaps TRBD1 (6 bases). From germline, CDR1 is MNHNS and CDR2 SASEGT. The CDR3 totals 16 residues. Deletions cut 0 bases from V and 3 bases from J, with 12 bases between. The CDR3 reads CASSEAPGRGYNEQFF. CDR3 in DNA: TGTGCCAGCAGTGAAGCGCCCGGCAGGGGCTACAATGAGCAGTTCTTC.

This chain uses TRBV7-8 with TRBJ1-5; TRBD1 is a possible D gene (5 bases). V lost 4 bases and J lost 1, with 23 bases in between. This CDR3 region has 19 residues. From germline, CDR1 is SGHVS and CDR2 FQNEAQ. The chain's CDR3 is CASSYDNYLGGGSNQPQHF. DNA for the CDR3: TGTGCCAGCAGCTACGACAACTACCTCGGGGGGGGGAGCAATCAGCCCCAGCATTTT.

This clonotype has just a few counts. J is TRBJ1-2 and V is TRBV7-6; D may be TRBD1 (5 bases). This CDR3 is 14 amino acids long. Germline CDR1 is SGHVS and CDR2 is FNYEAQ. The V end was cut by 5 bases, the J end by 6 bases, with 16 bases between. CDR3 region: CASSTAGVEDGYTF. The CDR3 DNA follows: TGTGCCAGCAGCACCGCGGGGGTGGAGGATGGCTACACCTTC. Full variable domain (rest looked up from reference TRBV7-6 and TRBJ1-2): GAGVSQSPRYKVTKRGQDVALRCDPISGHVSLYWYRQALGQGPEFLTYFNYEAQQDKSGLPNDRFSAERPEGSISTLTIQRTEQRDSAMYRCASSTAGVEDGYTFGSGTRLTVV.

The chain joins TRBV24-1 to TRBJ1-2; a weak D match, TRBD1 (6 bases). The CDR3 covers 15 residues. Germline V gives CDR1 KGHDR, CDR2 SFDVKD. V was pared by 5 bases and J by 7 bases, with 19 bases between. CDR3 bases: TGTGCCACCAGTGGTTTTGGCAAGGGGGTCTTTGGCTACACCTTC. Translated, it gives CATSGFGKGVFGYTF.

The chain carries TRBV6-2 or TRBV6-3 and TRBJ2-5; D is uncertain. The CDR3 covers 13 residues. Trimming took off 2 bases at V and 1 base at J, with 5 bases between the two ends. CDR1 is MNHEY and CDR2 is SVGEGT in the germline V gene. The CDR3 protein is CASSYNFQETQYF. CDR3 DNA: TGTGCCAGCAGTTACAACTTCCAAGAGACCCAGTACTTC.

This clonotype was counted at least ten times. The chain is built from TRBV7-2 and TRBJ1-2; 7 positions agree with TRBD1. The CDR3 runs 13 residues. CDR1 SGHTA and CDR2 FQGNSA come from the germline V gene. V shed 5 bases and J 3 bases; nucleotides not matched to a gene: 3. The CDR3 DNA sequence: TGTGCCAGCAGCCCCGACAGGGACTATGGCTACACCTTC. This sequence encodes CASSPDRDYGYTF.

The chain combines TRBV9 with TRBJ1-3; D unclear. This CDR3 is built from 11 residues. Deletions cut 4 bases from V and 6 bases from J, with 5 bases between. Germline V lookup: CDR1 SGDLS, CDR2 YYNGEE. The CDR3 DNA reads as TGTGCCAGCAGCCGATCAAACACCATATATTTT. It yields the protein CASSRSNTIYF. The whole variable domain, filled in from reference TRBV9 and TRBJ1-3, reads DSGVTQTPKHLITATGQRVTLRCSPRSGDLSVYWYQQSLDQGLQFLIQYYNGEERAKGNILERFSAQQFPDLHSELNLSSLELGDSALYFCASSRSNTIYFGEGSWLTVV.

This clonotype showed up many times. This chain's CDR3 is CASSLDSRETQYF. CDR3 bases: TGTGCCAGCAGCTTGGACAGTAGAGAGACCCAGTACTTC. V and J are TRBV7-9 and TRBJ2-5; D might be TRBD1 (6 bases). The germline V gene has CDR1 SEHNR and CDR2 FQNEAQ (reference sequence). Trimming removed 3 bases from V and 4 bases from J, with 9 bases in between. The CDR3 loop spans 13 amino acids.

The V call is TRBV12-3 or TRBV12-4, the J call TRBJ1-2; D may be TRBD1 (6 bases). The CDR3 loop spans 15 amino acids. Trimming removed 5 bases from V and 4 bases from J, with 17 bases in between. The CDR3 reads CASSGWGLGSYGYTF. The CDR3 DNA is TGTGCCAGCAGTGGCTGGGGGCTGGGGAGCTATGGCTACACCTTC.

This clonotype was detected only a few times. The V call is TRBV19, the J call TRBJ2-1; possible D gene TRBD2, 7 bases. Per germline, CDR1 LNHDA and CDR2 SQIVND (reference sequence). The CDR3 consists of 17 residues. Deletions cut 6 bases from V and 4 bases from J, with 22 bases between. DNA for the CDR3: TGTGCCAGTAGGAGGAGGTGGGCGGGGGCCACATACAATGAGCAGTTCTTC. It codes for CASRRRWAGATYNEQFF. Variable domain in full (rest from reference TRBV19 and TRBJ2-1): DGGITQSPKYLFRKEGQNVTLSCEQNLNHDAMYWYRQDPGQGLRLIYYSQIVNDFQKGDIAEGYSVSREKKESFPLTVTSAQKNPTAFYLCASRRRWAGATYNEQFFGPGTRLTVL.

Only a few counts were recorded for this clonotype. The chain couples TRBV19 to TRBJ2-1; 9 bases fit TRBD1. The CDR3 consists of 12 residues. Per germline, CDR1 LNHDA and CDR2 SQIVND (reference sequence). V lost 9 bases, J lost 6 bases, and 3 bases stayed unmatched. DNA of the CDR3: TGTGCCAGCGGACAGGGGCCCAATGAGCAGTTCTTC. It yields the protein CASGQGPNEQFF. Full variable domain (rest looked up from reference TRBV19 and TRBJ2-1): DGGITQSPKYLFRKEGQNVTLSCEQNLNHDAMYWYRQDPGQGLRLIYYSQIVNDFQKGDIAEGYSVSREKKESFPLTVTSAQKNPTAFYLCASGQGPNEQFFGPGTRLTVL.

This clonotype has a handful of counts. V is TRBV12-3 or TRBV12-4 and J is TRBJ1-2; no reliable D call. The CDR3 runs 15 residues. Trimming left V 7 bases short and J 4 bases short, with 19 bases between. CDR3 in DNA: TGTGCCAGCACCCAGTCGAGTTGGCTCCTCTATGGCTACACCTTC. It specifies CASTQSSWLLYGYTF.

This clonotype occurred a few times. The chain carries TRBV29-1 and TRBJ1-6; D is unclear. Germline V gene sequence: CDR1 SQVTM, CDR2 ANQGSEA. CDR3 length equals 12 residues. V was cut by 0 bases and J by 14 bases, with 11 bases left in between. As DNA, the CDR3 is TGCAGCGTTGAAGATCAAGGGCTCACCCTCCACTTT. It is translated as CSVEDQGLTLHF.

This rearrangement joins TRBV7-2 to TRBJ2-1, with 10 bases fitting TRBD2. Germline lookup yields CDR1 SGHTA and CDR2 FQGNSA. CDR3 length: 19 residues. The V gene end was trimmed by 5 bases and the J gene end by 4 bases; junction bases not matched to a gene: 17. Here the CDR3 DNA reads TGTGCCAGCAGCCCCCGGGGTAGCGGGGGGCCCGGGGGGTACAATGAGCAGTTCTTC. It translates to CASSPRGSGGPGGYNEQFF.